A single sample gave rise to the 6 T cell receptor beta chains below, sequenced in a study of identical twins. TCRdb recomputed calls from the 5' RACE reads with MiXCR, one row per CDR3 protein. The sample yields 700,000 or so distinct CDR3 sequences, 8.6% seen once. The same specimen was also included in a second study, on yellow fever vaccine responses in identical twins.

Sequenced: PBMCs. The receptors derive from a woman younger than 30 in good health.

This clonotype has just a few counts. The rearrangement links TRBV6-1 to TRBJ1-1, with D hard to call. The ends were cut back, 6 bases at V and 3 bases at J, with 11 bases in the middle. CDR1 and CDR2 (germline): MNHNS, SASEGT. This CDR3 region has 13 residues. Here the CDR3 DNA reads TGTGCCAGCAGCAGGATATCGCACACTGAAGCTTTCTTT. This translates into CASSRISHTEAFF.

This chain connects TRBV13 to TRBJ2-1, with D maybe TRBD2 (6 bases). Germline loops: CDR1 PRHDT, CDR2 FYEKMQ (reference sequence). CDR3 length: 15 amino acids. The V end lost 5 bases, the J end lost 5 bases, and 16 bases lay between the germline ends. The CDR3 nucleotides read TGTGCCAGCAGCATCGGGACTGGCCACAACAATGAGCAGTTCTTC. Its translation is CASSIGTGHNNEQFF.

This clonotype was counted a single time. The chain joins TRBV14 to TRBJ2-1; 8 bases line up with TRBD2. Germline CDR1 is SGHDN and CDR2 is FVKESK. Trimming at V came to 6 bases and at J to 8 bases, leaving 12 bases not matched to a gene. This CDR3 has 15 amino acids. The CDR3 loop reads CASRLSGGPVYEQFF. CDR3 sequence (DNA): TGTGCCAGCAGGCTATCGGGAGGGCCAGTCTATGAGCAGTTCTTC.

The chain has TRBV20-1 and TRBJ2-1; 9 bases match TRBD2. CDR3 size: 17 residues. From germline, CDR1 is DFQATT and CDR2 SNEGSKA (reference sequence). V shed 6 bases, J shed 2 bases, and the junction held 14 bases outside the gene matches. CDR3 bases: TGCAGTGCCCCGCTATTGGGCGGGGGGGGGACCTACAATGAGCAGTTCTTC. This codes for CSAPLLGGGGTYNEQFF.

The chain carries TRBV6-1 and TRBJ2-3; D is perhaps TRBD1 or TRBD2 (5 bases each). Germline CDR1 and CDR2: MNHNS and SASEGT. This CDR3 has 15 amino acids. The germline V and J ends were trimmed by 4 bases and 5 bases, with 16 bases remaining between them. The CDR3 bases are TGTGCCAGCAGTGTATTAGTGGGGGAACTAGATACGCAGTATTTT. It translates to CASSVLVGELDTQYF.

The rearrangement uses TRBV2 and TRBJ2-2, with D possibly matching TRBD2 (7 bases). Per germline, CDR1 SNHLY and CDR2 FYNNEI. V shed 7 bases and J shed 3 bases, with 21 bases lying between them. The CDR3 totals 17 residues. CDR3 in DNA: TGTGCCAGCACCCCCGGGGGGCTCACCTCAGACACCGGGGAGCTGTTTTTT. Protein product: CASTPGGLTSDTGELFF.